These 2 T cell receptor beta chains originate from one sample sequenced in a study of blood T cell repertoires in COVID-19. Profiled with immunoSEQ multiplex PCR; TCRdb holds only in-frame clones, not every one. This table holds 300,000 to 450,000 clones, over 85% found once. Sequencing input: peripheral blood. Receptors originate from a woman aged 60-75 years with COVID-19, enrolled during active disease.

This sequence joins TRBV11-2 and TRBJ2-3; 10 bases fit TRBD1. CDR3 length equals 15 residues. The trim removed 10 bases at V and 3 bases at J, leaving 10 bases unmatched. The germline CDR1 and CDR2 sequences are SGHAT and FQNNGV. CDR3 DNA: TGTGCCACCAGGAGTAAGGACAGGGGGACAGATACGCAGTATTTT. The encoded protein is CATRSKDRGTDTQYF.

DNA of the CDR3: TGTGCCAGTAGTATAGATGGGAGTAGATGGGGGCAACCCCTCCACTTT. Translation: CASSIDGSRWGQPLHF. The V gene is TRBV19, the J gene TRBJ1-6; D perhaps matches TRBD1 (6 bases). Trimming left V 0 bases short and J 12 bases short, with 18 bases between. In germline, CDR1 is LNHDA, CDR2 SQIVND (reference sequence). This CDR3 spans 16 amino acids. The variable domain in full, with the rest retrieved from reference TRBV19 and TRBJ1-6, is DGGITQSPKYLFRKEGQNVTLSCEQNLNHDAMYWYRQDPGQGLRLIYYSQIVNDFQKGDIAEGYSVSREKKESFPLTVTSAQKNPTAFYLCASSIDGSRWGQPLHFGNGTRLTVT.